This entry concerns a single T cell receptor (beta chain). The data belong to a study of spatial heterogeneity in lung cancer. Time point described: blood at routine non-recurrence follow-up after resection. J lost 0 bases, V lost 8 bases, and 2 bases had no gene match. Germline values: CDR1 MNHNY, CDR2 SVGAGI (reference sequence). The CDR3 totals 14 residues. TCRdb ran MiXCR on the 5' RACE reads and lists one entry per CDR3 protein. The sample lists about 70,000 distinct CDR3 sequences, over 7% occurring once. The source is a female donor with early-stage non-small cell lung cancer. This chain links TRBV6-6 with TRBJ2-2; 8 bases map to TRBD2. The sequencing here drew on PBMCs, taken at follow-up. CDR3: CASRGGSNTGELFF. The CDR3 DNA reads TGTGCCAGCCGGGGGGGGTCGAACACCGGGGAGCTGTTTTTT.